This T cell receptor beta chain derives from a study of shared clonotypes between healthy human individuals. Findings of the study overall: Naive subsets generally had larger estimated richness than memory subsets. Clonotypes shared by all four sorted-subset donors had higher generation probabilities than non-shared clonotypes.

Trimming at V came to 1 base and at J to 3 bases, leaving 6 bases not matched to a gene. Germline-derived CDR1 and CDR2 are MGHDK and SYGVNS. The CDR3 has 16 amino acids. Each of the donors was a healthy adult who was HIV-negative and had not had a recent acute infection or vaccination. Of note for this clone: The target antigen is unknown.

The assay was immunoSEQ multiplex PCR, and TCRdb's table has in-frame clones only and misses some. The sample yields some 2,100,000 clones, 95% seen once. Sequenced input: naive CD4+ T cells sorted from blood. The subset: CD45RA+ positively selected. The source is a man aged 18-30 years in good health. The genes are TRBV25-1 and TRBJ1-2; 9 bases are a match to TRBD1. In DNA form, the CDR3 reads TGTGCCAGCAGTGAATCCCGGGACAGGGCTGACTATGGCTACACCTTC. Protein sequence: CASSESRDRADYGYTF.